The 21 T cell receptor beta chains below come from one sample, sequenced in a study of cytomegalovirus exposure and HLA in healthy donors. The PCR had 60 Vbeta and 13 Jbeta primers. Sequenced by immunoSEQ multiplex PCR; TCRdb stores in-frame clones only, minus some. The sample lists about 67,000 clones, approximately 90% occurring once. The source material was PBMCs. All receptors come from a woman aged 30 to 39 in good health and CMV-seropositive.

This sequence joins TRBV7-7 and TRBJ2-5; 9 positions match TRBD1. Per germline, CDR1 SSHAT and CDR2 FNYEAQ (reference sequence). This CDR3 comprises 15 residues. Trimming cost V 0 bases and J 3 bases; bases outside gene matches: 2. Written as DNA, the CDR3 is TGTGCCAGCAGCTTAGCGGGGACAGGGAAAGAGACCCAGTACTTC. Translated, it gives CASSLAGTGKETQYF.

The chain joins TRBV9 to TRBJ2-3, with TRBD2 matching 8 bases. CDR3 size: 14 residues. V shed 7 bases, J shed 1 base, and the junction held 5 bases outside the gene matches. CDR1 SGDLS and CDR2 YYNGEE come from the germline V gene. The CDR3 DNA sequence: TGTGCCAGCGGACCGGGACTAGGCACAGATACGCAGTATTTT. This sequence encodes CASGPGLGTDTQYF.

This sequence joins TRBV7-8 and TRBJ1-5, with D uncertain. This CDR3 region has 15 residues. The germline V gene has CDR1 SGHVS and CDR2 FQNEAQ. V was clipped by 6 bases and J by 1 base, with 13 bases between them. CDR3 residues: CASSSSAASNQPQHF. The CDR3 DNA sequence: TGTGCCAGCAGTTCCTCTGCGGCGAGCAATCAGCCCCAGCATTTT. The whole variable domain, filled in from reference TRBV7-8 and TRBJ1-5, reads GAGVSQSPRYKVAKRGQDVALRCDPISGHVSLFWYQQALGQGPEFLTYFQNEAQLDKSGLPSDRFFAERPEGSVSTLKIQRTQQEDSAVYLCASSSSAASNQPQHFGDGTRLSIL.

The chain carries TRBV28 and TRBJ1-5, with D tentatively TRBD1 (6 bases). V lost 6 bases and J lost 0, with 12 bases in between. CDR3 length: 15 amino acids. CDR1 and CDR2 (germline): MDHEN, SYDVKM. CDR3 loop: CASRRTVSSNQPQHF. CDR3 bases: TGTGCCAGCAGGAGGACAGTCTCTAGCAATCAGCCCCAGCATTTT.

V and J are TRBV7-2 and TRBJ2-5; no reliable D call. Trimming took 4 bases from V and 5 from J, leaving 5 bases between them. The CDR3 sequence is 11 residues long. Germline assignment: CDR1 SGHTA and CDR2 FQGNSA. CDR3 nucleotides: TGTGCCAGCAGCTCGCGGGAGACCCAGTACTTC. It encodes CASSSRETQYF.

The chain joins TRBV25-1 to TRBJ2-1; 11 nucleotides agree with TRBD2. CDR1 and CDR2 (germline): MGHDK, SYGVNS. The CDR3 is 15 residues long. Losses at the gene ends were 1 base for V and 8 bases for J; bases not matched to a gene: 4. The CDR3 nucleotides read TGTGCCAGCAGTGAATGGGGACTAGCGGCCGATGAGCAGTTCTTC. Translation gives CASSEWGLAADEQFF.

This clone was recorded only once. The V call is TRBV19, the J call TRBJ2-4; 7 bases fit TRBD1. J lost 0 bases, V lost 5 bases, and 13 bases had no gene match. The length of the CDR3 is 18 residues. The germline CDR1 and CDR2 sequences are LNHDA and SQIVND (reference sequence). CDR3: CASSFRTTGDLAKNIQYF. In DNA, the CDR3 is TGTGCCAGTAGTTTTCGGACCACAGGGGACCTAGCCAAAAACATTCAGTACTTC.

As concerns this clone: One end of the junction fails to match germline, which may point to a read error. The rearrangement joins TRBV7-2 to TRBJ2-1; TRBD2 agrees at 7 bases. The length of the CDR3 is 15 residues. Per the germline V gene, CDR1 is SGHTA and CDR2 is FQGNSA. The CDR3 coding sequence is TGTGCCAGCAGCCTAGCGGCTAGCTCCTACAATGAGCAGTTCTTC. Translation: CASSLAASSYNEQFF.

This chain joins TRBV5-1 and TRBJ1-1, with 7 bases fitting TRBD1. The V gene end was trimmed by 4 bases and the J gene end by 5 bases; junction bases not matched to a gene: 8. Germline CDR1 reads SGHRS; CDR2 reads YFSETQ. This CDR3 is built from 14 residues. The CDR3 protein is CASSTRGRGTEAFF. In DNA, the CDR3 is TGCGCCAGCAGCACTAGGGGGCGAGGTACTGAAGCTTTCTTT.

The chain joins TRBV28 to TRBJ2-7; no firm D call. V gave up 5 bases and J gave up 7 bases, with 9 bases separating them. Germline values: CDR1 MDHEN, CDR2 SYDVKM. The CDR3 extends over 11 amino acids. CDR3 DNA: TGTGCCAGCAGTACAACGAGGGAGCAGTACTTC. Its protein is CASSTTREQYF.

The chain recombines TRBV13 with TRBJ2-1; D gene unclear. In germline, CDR1 is PRHDT, CDR2 FYEKMQ (reference sequence). The CDR3 covers 12 residues. Trimming cost V 0 bases and J 7 bases, with 4 bases left between them. The CDR3 reads CASSLGINEQFF. CDR3 nucleotides: TGTGCCAGCAGCTTAGGTATTAATGAGCAGTTCTTC. The whole variable domain, filled in from reference TRBV13 and TRBJ2-1, reads AAGVIQSPRHLIKEKRETATLKCYPIPRHDTVYWYQQGPGQDPQFLISFYEKMQSDKGSIPDRFSAQQFSDYHSELNMSSLELGDSALYFCASSLGINEQFFGPGTRLTVL.

The chain is built from TRBV5-1 and TRBJ2-3, with a tentative D call TRBD2 (6 bases). CDR3 size: 13 residues. Germline V gives CDR1 SGHRS, CDR2 YFSETQ. Trimming took off 4 bases at V and 8 bases at J, with 14 bases between the two ends. The CDR3 here is CASSTTSPGTQYF. The CDR3 bases are TGCGCCAGCAGCACTACTAGCCCGGGTACGCAGTATTTT.

With respect to this clone: Mismatch with germline at one junction end may stem from a read error. The chain carries TRBV30 and TRBJ2-7; tentative D call: TRBD1 (6 bases). Germline V lookup: CDR1 GTSNPN, CDR2 SVGIG (reference sequence). This CDR3 has 15 residues. CDR3 region: CAWRDIIGTPYGQYF. The CDR3 bases are TGTGCCTGGAGGGACATTATAGGGACACCCTACGGGCAGTACTTC.

V gene TRBV4-1 combines with J gene TRBJ2-1; tentatively, D is TRBD2 (7 bases). The CDR3 is 16 residues long. The germline CDR1 and CDR2 sequences are MGHRA and YSYEKL. V lost 1 base and J 11 bases, leaving 21 bases between the germline ends. CDR3 sequence: CASSQGGGRGASQQFF. As DNA, the CDR3 is TGCGCCAGCAGCCAAGGTGGGGGCCGGGGGGCGTCTCAGCAGTTCTTC.

The rearrangement joins TRBV6-1 to TRBJ2-2; 9 bases are shared with TRBD1. The ends lost 6 bases at V and 5 bases at J; junction bases unmatched: 7. This CDR3 spans 15 amino acids. In germline, CDR1 is MNHNS, CDR2 SASEGT. The CDR3 protein is CASSEQGALTGELFF. The CDR3 DNA is TGTGCCAGCAGCGAACAGGGGGCGCTTACCGGGGAGCTGTTTTTT.

The rearrangement uses TRBV11-3 and TRBJ2-7; 7 nucleotides line up with TRBD1. V lost 2 bases, J lost 1 base, and 14 bases stayed unmatched. The CDR3 sequence is 18 residues long. The germline CDR1 and CDR2 sequences are SGHNT and YENEEA. CDR3 nucleotide sequence: TGTGCCAGCAGCTTATGGCCAGCGCCGGGGACAGCATCCTACGAGCAGTACTTC. Protein: CASSLWPAPGTASYEQYF.

The chain combines TRBV5-4 with TRBJ2-5; D gene uncertain. This CDR3 comprises 13 residues. In germline, CDR1 is SGHNT, CDR2 YYREEE (reference sequence). The V and J ends lost 0 bases and 1 base respectively, with 4 bases between them. The CDR3 DNA reads as TGTGCCAGCAGCTTGGGGCCCCAAGAGACCCAGTACTTC. Translation: CASSLGPQETQYF.

V gene TRBV21-1 combines with J gene TRBJ1-1; TRBD1, the table's D call, lacks a check against the DNA. TRBV21-1 is designated a pseudogene. The CDR3 has 14 residues. This CDR3 is CASRMETDKLEAFF. DNA of the CDR3: TGTGCCAGCAGGATGGAGACAGACAAGCTTGAAGCTTTCTTT.

The chain uses TRBV6-4 and TRBJ2-1, with TRBD2 identical over 11 bases. J lost 4 bases, V lost 0 bases, and 17 bases had no gene match. In germline, CDR1 is MRHNA, CDR2 SNTAGT. The CDR3 consists of 21 residues. The CDR3, as DNA: TGTGCCAGCAGTGACTCGGGGGGACTAGCGGTCACCCCCCGGGATTACAATGAGCAGTTCTTC. Translated: CASSDSGGLAVTPRDYNEQFF.

The chain recombines TRBV28 with TRBJ2-5; D is uncertain. V was pared by 5 bases and J by 3 bases, with 13 bases between. Germline V gene data show CDR1 as MDHEN and CDR2 as SYDVKM. This CDR3 spans 14 amino acids. CDR3 sequence (DNA): TGTGCCAGCAGTGTCCCCGCACGGGAAGAGACCCAGTACTTC. This gives the protein CASSVPAREETQYF. Full variable domain (missing parts from reference TRBV28 and TRBJ2-5): DVKVTQSSRYLVKRTGEKVFLECVQDMDHENMFWYRQDPGLGLRLIYFSYDVKMKEKGDIPEGYSVSREKKERFSLILESASTNQTSMYLCASSVPAREETQYFGPGTRLLVL.

This clone was detected only once. The CDR3 DNA reads as TGCGCCAGCAGCTTGGGGGGGCAGGGAAACGAGCAGTACTTC. It translates to CASSLGGQGNEQYF. The V gene is TRBV5-1, the J gene TRBJ2-7, with a weak D call TRBD1 (6 bases). Trimming removed 0 bases from V and 5 bases from J, with 12 bases in between. CDR1 is SGHRS and CDR2 is YFSETQ in the germline V gene. This CDR3 is built from 14 residues. Using reference TRBV5-1 and TRBJ2-7 for the parts outside the CDR3, the full variable domain is KAGVTQTPRYLIKTRGQQVTLSCSPISGHRSVSWYQQTPGQGLQFLFEYFSETQRNKGNFPGRFSGRQFSNSRSEMNVSTLELGDSALYLCASSLGGQGNEQYFGPGTRLTVT.